A single sample is the source of the 24 T cell receptor beta chains below, sequenced in a study of T cell changes during pregnancy in multiple sclerosis. Sequenced by immunoSEQ multiplex PCR; TCRdb stores in-frame clones only, minus some. The sample records more than 90,000 clones, about nine tenths being singletons. The material was peripheral blood, obtained in the second trimester of pregnancy. All receptors derive from a female donor with multiple sclerosis, enrolled in a pregnancy study.

The gene calls are TRBV5-1 and TRBJ1-2; TRBD1 agrees at 10 bases. With V trimmed by 4 bases and J by 3 bases, 9 bases remained unmatched. The CDR3 has 16 amino acids. Germline V gives CDR1 SGHRS, CDR2 YFSETQ. CDR3 in DNA: TGCGCCAGCAGCACTGGGACAGGGGTAATAGACTATGGCTACACCTTC. Translating gives CASSTGTGVIDYGYTF.

The V gene is TRBV6-5, the J gene TRBJ1-2, with a weak D call TRBD1 (6 bases). CDR1 and CDR2 from the germline V gene are MNHEY and SVGAGI. The CDR3 is 13 amino acids. V was cut by 4 bases and J by 6 bases, with 12 bases left in between. The CDR3 region has the DNA TGTGCCAGCAGTTGGTCAGGGGACCATGGCTACACCTTC. It is translated as CASSWSGDHGYTF.

Written as DNA, the CDR3 is TGTGCCAGCAGCTTTAGCGGGAACTACGAGCAGTACTTC. Its translation: CASSFSGNYEQYF. The rearrangement joins TRBV7-9 to TRBJ2-7; TRBD2 matches 8 bases. The V gene's germline CDR1 is SEHNR and CDR2 FQNEAQ (reference sequence). Germline trimming cut 3 bases from V and 3 bases from J; bases unmatched to any gene: 1. This CDR3 spans 13 amino acids.

The genes are TRBV9 and TRBJ2-1; 8 positions agree with TRBD2. Germline CDR1 SGDLS, CDR2 YYNGEE. V lost 5 bases to trimming and J lost 8 bases; unmatched junction nucleotides: 18. This CDR3 has 17 residues. The CDR3 loop is CASRECSVREGCDEQFF. In DNA, the CDR3 is TGTGCCAGCAGAGAATGTAGCGTCCGGGAGGGCTGCGATGAGCAGTTCTTC.

The chain is built from TRBV7-8 and TRBJ2-7; 9 bases are a match to TRBD2. Germline trimming cut 7 bases from V and 7 bases from J; bases unmatched to any gene: 11. Per the germline V gene, CDR1 is SGHVS and CDR2 is FQNEAQ. The CDR3 sequence is 14 residues long. The CDR3 protein is CASTRGGRAGEQYF. In nucleotides, the CDR3 is TGTGCCAGCACCCGTGGCGGGAGGGCCGGGGAGCAGTACTTC.

The chain recombines TRBV27 with TRBJ2-1; no reliable D call. V gave up 3 bases and J gave up 2 bases, with 11 bases separating them. The CDR3 sequence is 15 residues long. Looked up from germline, CDR1 is MNHEY and CDR2 is SMNVEV (reference sequence). The CDR3 DNA is TGTGCCAGCAGTTTCGAGTATCTCCCCTACAATGAGCAGTTCTTC. This codes for CASSFEYLPYNEQFF.

A note on this clone: Other DNA sequences in this specimen translate into the identical CDR3. The chain is built from TRBV5-1 and TRBJ2-7; D not resolved. This CDR3 is built from 13 residues. Germline V CDR1 and CDR2: SGHRS, YFSETQ. The ends were cut back, 0 bases at V and 3 bases at J, with 7 bases in the middle. The CDR3 sequence is CASSLGQNYEQYF. The CDR3 DNA follows: TGCGCCAGCAGCTTGGGTCAGAACTACGAGCAGTACTTC.

The gene calls are TRBV25-1 and TRBJ1-4, with a tentative D call TRBD1 (5 bases). V lost 1 base to trimming and J lost 7 bases, with 10 bases between them. The CDR3 runs 14 residues. In germline, CDR1 is MGHDK, CDR2 SYGVNS. Here the CDR3 reads CASSELGVSEKLFF. The DNA for the CDR3 is TGTGCCAGCAGTGAATTAGGGGTTAGTGAAAAACTGTTTTTT.

This chain links TRBV10-3 with TRBJ1-1; D perhaps matches TRBD1 (5 bases). The CDR3 loop spans 16 amino acids. The V end was cut by 9 bases, the J end by 4 bases, with 24 bases between. CDR1 and CDR2 from the germline V gene are ENHRY and SYGVKD. The CDR3 spells CAIRGTRGGQGTEAFF. The DNA for the CDR3 is TGTGCCATTAGAGGGACCCGGGGGGGTCAAGGCACTGAAGCTTTCTTT.

A word on this clone: At one of its ends the junction is not consistent with the germline gene, which may arise from a read error. This chain links TRBV7-7 with TRBJ2-5; TRBD1 matches at 9 bases. CDR1 and CDR2 (germline): SSHAT, FNYEAQ (reference sequence). The CDR3 loop spans 18 amino acids. In nucleotides, the CDR3 is TGTGCTAGCAGCTTGAGGGACCCCGGGACAGGGATTTTGGAGACCCAGTACTTC. This encodes CASSLRDPGTGILETQYF.

CDR3: CASSIGLAGYEQFF. CDR3 coding DNA: TGTGCCAGTAGTATAGGGCTAGCGGGATATGAGCAGTTCTTC. The chain employs TRBV19 and TRBJ2-1; 9 bases are shared with TRBD2. After removal of 1 base from V and 8 bases from J, the junction contained 3 bases not matched to a gene. Germline lookup yields CDR1 LNHDA and CDR2 SQIVND (reference sequence). The CDR3 loop spans 14 amino acids.

The chain uses TRBV4-3 and TRBJ2-5; D perhaps matches TRBD2 (5 bases). The CDR3 has 18 residues. The V and J ends lost 2 bases and 1 base respectively, with 20 bases between them. Per germline, CDR1 LGHNA and CDR2 YSLEER. The CDR3 bases are TGCGCCAGCAGCCAAACCCCGGCCCACGCGAGGGCCCAAGAGACCCAGTACTTC. It yields the protein CASSQTPAHARAQETQYF.

The gene calls are TRBV5-4 and TRBJ1-2; tentatively, D is TRBD1 (6 bases). This CDR3 spans 14 amino acids. Germline assignment: CDR1 SGHNT and CDR2 YYREEE (reference sequence). The germline V and J ends were trimmed by 3 bases and 8 bases, with 17 bases remaining between them. CDR3 nucleotide sequence: TGTGCCAGCAGCTCGGCTGGGGGCGCGGCCGGCTACACCTTC. Translation gives CASSSAGGAAGYTF.

The gene calls are TRBV11-2 and TRBJ2-1; TRBD1 might be the D (5 bases). Trimming removed 3 bases at V and 3 bases at J, with 15 bases between. CDR1 is SGHAT and CDR2 is FQNNGV in the germline V gene. The CDR3 length is 16 residues. CDR3 DNA sequence: TGTGCCAGCAGCTTTGAGACAGTACTTTACTACAATGAGCAGTTCTTC. Amino acids: CASSFETVLYYNEQFF.

The gene calls are TRBV15 and TRBJ2-2; 13 nucleotides agree with TRBD2. Per the germline V gene, CDR1 is LNHNV and CDR2 is YYDKDF (reference sequence). CDR3 size: 16 residues. Losses at the gene ends were 2 bases for V and 6 bases for J; bases not matched to a gene: 3. The CDR3 DNA reads TGTGCCACCAGCAGATCGGGACTAGCGGGACCCGGGGAGCTGTTTTTT. As protein: CATSRSGLAGPGELFF.

This clone was detected once. The J gene is TRBJ2-1, the V gene TRBV2, with 8 nucleotides matching TRBD2. The V gene's germline CDR1 is SNHLY and CDR2 FYNNEI. Trimming removed 5 bases from V and 1 base from J; junction bases left unmatched: 16. The CDR3 extends over 19 amino acids. The CDR3 region is CASSTLVRGSGNSYNEQFF. The CDR3 DNA is TGTGCCAGCAGTACCCTCGTGCGGGGTAGCGGGAATTCCTACAATGAGCAGTTCTTC.

The rearrangement links TRBV19 to TRBJ2-1; D is uncertain. The CDR3 length is 12 residues. The V and J ends lost 5 bases and 5 bases respectively, with 7 bases between them. Germline V gives CDR1 LNHDA, CDR2 SQIVND (reference sequence). Written as DNA, the CDR3 is TGTGCCAGTAGTTCCCCCGACAATGAGCAGTTCTTC. This translates into CASSSPDNEQFF.

The rearrangement links TRBV5-8 to TRBJ2-3; D unresolved. The length of the CDR3 is 14 residues. With 2 bases removed from V and 6 bases from J, the gap between germline ends came to 13 bases. Germline CDR1 SGHTS, CDR2 YDEGEE. As DNA, the CDR3 is TGTGCCAGCAGCTTCGCGGTTGCCTTGGATACGCAGTATTTT. Translating gives CASSFAVALDTQYF.

This chain joins TRBV4-3 and TRBJ2-1; 11 bases match TRBD2. The CDR3 runs 14 residues. The germline V gene encodes CDR1 LGHNA and CDR2 YSLEER. J lost 12 bases, V lost 1 base, and 5 bases had no gene match. CDR3 nucleotide sequence: TGCGCCAGCAGCCAAGTGGCTAGCGGGAGGACGCAGTTCTTC. Residues: CASSQVASGRTQFF.

This chain uses TRBV6-6 with TRBJ1-5, with 8 bases lining up with TRBD1. V lost 5 bases, J lost 1 base, and 4 bases stayed unmatched. Per the germline V gene, CDR1 is MNHNY and CDR2 is SVGAGI (reference sequence). This CDR3 region has 15 residues. The CDR3 region has the DNA TGTGCCAGCAGTGATCGACAGGGGAGCAATCAGCCCCAGCATTTT. It codes for CASSDRQGSNQPQHF.

The gene calls are TRBV5-1 and TRBJ2-7, with a weak D call TRBD2 (7 bases). CDR1 and CDR2 (germline): SGHRS, YFSETQ. V was cut by 4 bases and J by 6 bases, with 14 bases left in between. The CDR3 consists of 13 residues. This CDR3 is CASSLAGGREQYF. The CDR3 DNA reads TGCGCCAGCAGCCTGGCCGGGGGGCGCGAGCAGTACTTC.

The table lists this clone with a count of one. The V gene is TRBV19, the J gene TRBJ2-1; tentatively, D is TRBD2 (6 bases). Trimming left V 6 bases short and J 6 bases short, with 15 bases between. The CDR3 extends over 14 amino acids. CDR1 and CDR2 from the germline V gene are LNHDA and SQIVND (reference sequence). This CDR3 is CASRRRDPGNEQFF. In nucleotides, the CDR3 is TGTGCCAGTAGAAGGAGGGACCCCGGCAATGAGCAGTTCTTC.

The V and J genes are TRBV6-1 and TRBJ2-7; 11 nucleotides align to TRBD1. V lost 3 bases to trimming and J lost 9 bases; unmatched junction nucleotides: 22. The CDR3 is 19 residues long. Germline assignment: CDR1 MNHNS and CDR2 SASEGT. As DNA, the CDR3 is TGTGCCAGCAGTGACCTACGATCCCCACCGGGACAGGGGGGAGTATGGCAGTACTTC. Protein product: CASSDLRSPPGQGGVWQYF.

The V gene is TRBV27, the J gene TRBJ2-7; a possible D gene is TRBD1 (6 bases). Germline assignment: CDR1 MNHEY and CDR2 SMNVEV (reference sequence). V gave up 2 bases and J gave up 4 bases, with 12 bases separating them. The CDR3 has 14 amino acids. CDR3 bases: TGTGCCAGCAGTTTACTGGGGGCGGCGTACGAGCAGTACTTC. It encodes CASSLLGAAYEQYF.